This paragraph reports one TCR beta chain. Its target is unknown. The data originate from a study of T-cell reconstitution after alpha-beta-depleted transplantation in children. General study points: At the one-year point after transplant, T-cell counts and TCRbeta diversity were found to come mostly from T cells that had been newly produced. Several hundred expanded graft clones reportedly supplied alpha-beta T cells about two months after transplant. Surviving recipient T cells and intrathymic progenitors accounted for some patients' high TCRbeta diversity at day 60.

Unique molecular identifiers were incorporated into the prepared TCRbeta library. TCRdb fed the PCR reads into MiXCR, producing one record per CDR3 protein. The data show approximately 800,000 distinct CDR3 sequences, roughly 16% seen once. The V gene's germline CDR1 is MGHDK and CDR2 SYGVNS. V dropped 8 bases and J dropped 5 bases, with 9 bases sitting between them. The CDR3 length is 11 residues. The chain recombines TRBV25-1 with TRBJ2-5; D uncertain. Sequencing was performed on PBMCs, mostly from graft donor cells, taken 360 days after TCRalphabeta/CD19-depleted stem cell transplant. This sequence originates from a male patient younger than 18 who had a stem cell transplant for acute lymphoblastic leukemia, so the T cells may come from the graft donor. In nucleotides, the CDR3 is TGTGCCAGCTGGGTACACGAGACCCAGTACTTC. As protein: CASWVHETQYF.